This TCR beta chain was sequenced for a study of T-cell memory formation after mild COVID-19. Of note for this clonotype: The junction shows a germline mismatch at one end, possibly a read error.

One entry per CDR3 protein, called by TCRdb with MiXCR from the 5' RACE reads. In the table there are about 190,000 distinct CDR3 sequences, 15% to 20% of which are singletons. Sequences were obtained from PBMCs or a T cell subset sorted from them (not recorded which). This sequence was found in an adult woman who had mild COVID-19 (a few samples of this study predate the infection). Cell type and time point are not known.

This CDR3 reads CASSGVKNTEAFF. CDR3 DNA sequence: TGTGCCAGCAGTGGAGTCAAGAACACTGAAGCTTTCTTT. V gene TRBV10-3 combines with J gene TRBJ1-1; no clear D. The CDR3 is 13 amino acids. Germline loops: CDR1 ENHRY, CDR2 SYGVKD.